The T cell receptor (beta chain) under discussion was sequenced for a study of blood T cell repertoires in COVID-19. Study overall: T cells, B-cell-depleted T cells, or PBMCs provided the cDNA or gDNA that served as material.

Generated by immunoSEQ multiplex PCR, the TCRdb table keeps only in-frame clones and is missing some. The repertoire includes roughly 210,000 clones, around 84% of them detected once, and roughly a tenth sits in the top ten. V was clipped by 2 bases and J by 8 bases; unmatched bases: 6. Per the germline V gene, CDR1 is SGDLS and CDR2 is YYNGEE. The CDR3 extends over 15 amino acids. Seattle enrolled patients during active infection and tracked them longitudinally. This sequence originates from a woman older than 75 with COVID-19, enrolled during active disease. Source material: peripheral blood. The V and J genes are TRBV9 and TRBJ2-1, with 11 bases aligning to TRBD2. CDR3 bases: TGTGCCAGCAGCGTTAGCGGGGGGGCCTTTGATGAGCAGTTCTTC. This translates into CASSVSGGAFDEQFF.